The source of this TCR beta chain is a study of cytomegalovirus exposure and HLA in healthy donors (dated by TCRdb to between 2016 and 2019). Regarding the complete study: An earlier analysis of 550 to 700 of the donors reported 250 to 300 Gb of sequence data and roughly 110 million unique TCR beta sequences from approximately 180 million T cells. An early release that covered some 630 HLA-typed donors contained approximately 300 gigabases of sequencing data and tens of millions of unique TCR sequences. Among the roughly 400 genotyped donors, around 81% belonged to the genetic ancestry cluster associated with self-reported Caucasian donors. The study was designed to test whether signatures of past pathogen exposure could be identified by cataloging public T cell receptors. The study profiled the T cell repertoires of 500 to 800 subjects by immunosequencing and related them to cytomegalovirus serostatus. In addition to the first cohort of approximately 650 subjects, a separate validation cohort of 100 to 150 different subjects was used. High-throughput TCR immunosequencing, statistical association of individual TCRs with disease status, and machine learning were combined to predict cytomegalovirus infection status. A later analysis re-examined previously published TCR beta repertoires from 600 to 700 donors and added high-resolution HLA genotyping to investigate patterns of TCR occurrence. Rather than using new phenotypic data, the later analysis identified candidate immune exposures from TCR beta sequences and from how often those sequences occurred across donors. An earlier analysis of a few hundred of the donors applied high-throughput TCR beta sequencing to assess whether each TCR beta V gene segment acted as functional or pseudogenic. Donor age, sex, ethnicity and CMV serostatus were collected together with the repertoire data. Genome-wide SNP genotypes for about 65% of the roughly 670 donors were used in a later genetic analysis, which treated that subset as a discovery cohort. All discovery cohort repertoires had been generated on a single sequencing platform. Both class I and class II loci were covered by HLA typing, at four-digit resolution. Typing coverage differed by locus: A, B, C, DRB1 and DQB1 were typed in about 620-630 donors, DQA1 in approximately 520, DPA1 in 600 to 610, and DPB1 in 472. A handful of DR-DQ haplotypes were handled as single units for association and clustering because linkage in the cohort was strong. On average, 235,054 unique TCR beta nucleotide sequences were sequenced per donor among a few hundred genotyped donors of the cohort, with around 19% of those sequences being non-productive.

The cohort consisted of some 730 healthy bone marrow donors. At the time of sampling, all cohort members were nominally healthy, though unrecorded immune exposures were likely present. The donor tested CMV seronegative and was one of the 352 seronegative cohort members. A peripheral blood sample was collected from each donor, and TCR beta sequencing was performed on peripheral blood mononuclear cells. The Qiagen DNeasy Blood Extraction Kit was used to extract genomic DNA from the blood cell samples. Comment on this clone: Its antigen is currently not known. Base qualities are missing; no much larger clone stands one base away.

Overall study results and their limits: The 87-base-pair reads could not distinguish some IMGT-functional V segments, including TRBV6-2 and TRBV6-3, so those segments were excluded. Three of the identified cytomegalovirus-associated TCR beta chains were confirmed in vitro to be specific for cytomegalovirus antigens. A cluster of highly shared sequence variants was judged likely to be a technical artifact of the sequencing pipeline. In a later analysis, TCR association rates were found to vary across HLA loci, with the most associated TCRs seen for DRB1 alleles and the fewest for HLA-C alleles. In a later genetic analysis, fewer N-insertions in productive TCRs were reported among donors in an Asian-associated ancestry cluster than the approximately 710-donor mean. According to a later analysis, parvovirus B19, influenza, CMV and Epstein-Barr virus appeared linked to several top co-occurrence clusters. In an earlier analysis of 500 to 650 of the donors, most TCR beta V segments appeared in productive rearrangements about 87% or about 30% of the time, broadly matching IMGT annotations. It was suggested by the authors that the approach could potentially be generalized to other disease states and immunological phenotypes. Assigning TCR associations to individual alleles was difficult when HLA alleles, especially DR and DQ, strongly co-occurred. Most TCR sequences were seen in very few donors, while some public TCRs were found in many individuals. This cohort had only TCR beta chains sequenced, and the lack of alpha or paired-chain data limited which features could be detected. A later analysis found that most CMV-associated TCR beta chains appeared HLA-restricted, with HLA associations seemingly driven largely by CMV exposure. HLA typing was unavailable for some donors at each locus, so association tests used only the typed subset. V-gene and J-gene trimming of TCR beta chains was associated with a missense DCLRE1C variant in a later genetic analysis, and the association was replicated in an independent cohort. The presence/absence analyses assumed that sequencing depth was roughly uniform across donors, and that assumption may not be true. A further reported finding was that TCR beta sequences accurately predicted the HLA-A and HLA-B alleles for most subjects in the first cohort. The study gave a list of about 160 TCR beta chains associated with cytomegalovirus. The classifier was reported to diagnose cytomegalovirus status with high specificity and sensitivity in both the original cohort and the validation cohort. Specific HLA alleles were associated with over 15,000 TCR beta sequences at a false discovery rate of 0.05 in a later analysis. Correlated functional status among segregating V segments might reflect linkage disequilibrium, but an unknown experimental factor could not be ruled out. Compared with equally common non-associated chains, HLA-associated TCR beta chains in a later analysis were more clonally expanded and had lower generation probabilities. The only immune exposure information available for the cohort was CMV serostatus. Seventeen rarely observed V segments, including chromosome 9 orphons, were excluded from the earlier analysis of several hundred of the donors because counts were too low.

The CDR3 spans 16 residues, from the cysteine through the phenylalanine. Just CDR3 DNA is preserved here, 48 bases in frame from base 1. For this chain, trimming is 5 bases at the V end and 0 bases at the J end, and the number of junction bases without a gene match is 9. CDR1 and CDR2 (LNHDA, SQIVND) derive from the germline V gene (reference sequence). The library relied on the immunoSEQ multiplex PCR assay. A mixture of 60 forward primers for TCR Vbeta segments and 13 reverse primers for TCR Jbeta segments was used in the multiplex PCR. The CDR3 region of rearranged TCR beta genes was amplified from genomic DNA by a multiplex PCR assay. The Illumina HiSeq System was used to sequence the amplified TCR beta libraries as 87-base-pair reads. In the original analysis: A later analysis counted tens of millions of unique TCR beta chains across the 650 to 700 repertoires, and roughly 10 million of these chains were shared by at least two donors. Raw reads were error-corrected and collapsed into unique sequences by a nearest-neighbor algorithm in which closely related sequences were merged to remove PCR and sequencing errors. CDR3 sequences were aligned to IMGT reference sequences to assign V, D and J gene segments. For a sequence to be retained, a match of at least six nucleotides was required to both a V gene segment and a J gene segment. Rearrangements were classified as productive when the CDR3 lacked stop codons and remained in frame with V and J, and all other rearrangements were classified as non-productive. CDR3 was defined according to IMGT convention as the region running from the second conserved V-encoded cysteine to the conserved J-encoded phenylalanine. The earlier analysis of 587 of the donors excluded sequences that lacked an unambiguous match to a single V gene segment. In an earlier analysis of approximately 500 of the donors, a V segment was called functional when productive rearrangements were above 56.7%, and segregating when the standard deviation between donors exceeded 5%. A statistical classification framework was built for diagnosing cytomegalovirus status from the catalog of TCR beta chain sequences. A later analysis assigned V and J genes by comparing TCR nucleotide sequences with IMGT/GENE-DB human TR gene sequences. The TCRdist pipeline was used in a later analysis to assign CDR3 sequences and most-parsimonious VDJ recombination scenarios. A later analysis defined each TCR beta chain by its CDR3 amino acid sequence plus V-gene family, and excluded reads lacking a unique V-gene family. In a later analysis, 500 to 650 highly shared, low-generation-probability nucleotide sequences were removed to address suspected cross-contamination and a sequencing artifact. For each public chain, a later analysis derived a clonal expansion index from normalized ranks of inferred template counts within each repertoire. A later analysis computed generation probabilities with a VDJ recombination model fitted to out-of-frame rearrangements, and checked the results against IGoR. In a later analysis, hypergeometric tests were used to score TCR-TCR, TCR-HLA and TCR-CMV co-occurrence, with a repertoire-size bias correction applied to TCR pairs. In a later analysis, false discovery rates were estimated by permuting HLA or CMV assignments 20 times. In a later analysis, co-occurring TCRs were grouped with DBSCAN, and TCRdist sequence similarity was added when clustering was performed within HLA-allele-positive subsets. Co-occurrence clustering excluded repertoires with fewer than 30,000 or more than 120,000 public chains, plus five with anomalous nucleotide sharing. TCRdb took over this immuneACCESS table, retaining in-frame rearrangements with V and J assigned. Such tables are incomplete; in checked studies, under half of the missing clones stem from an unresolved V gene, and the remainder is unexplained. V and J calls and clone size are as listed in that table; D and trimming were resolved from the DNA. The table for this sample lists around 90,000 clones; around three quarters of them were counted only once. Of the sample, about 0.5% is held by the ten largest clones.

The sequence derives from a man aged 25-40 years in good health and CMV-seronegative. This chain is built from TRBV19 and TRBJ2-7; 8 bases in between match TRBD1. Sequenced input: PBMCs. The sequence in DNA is TGTGCCAGTAGTGTCCCCAGGGGGCAGAGCTCCTACGAGCAGTACTTC. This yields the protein CASSVPRGQSSYEQYF.